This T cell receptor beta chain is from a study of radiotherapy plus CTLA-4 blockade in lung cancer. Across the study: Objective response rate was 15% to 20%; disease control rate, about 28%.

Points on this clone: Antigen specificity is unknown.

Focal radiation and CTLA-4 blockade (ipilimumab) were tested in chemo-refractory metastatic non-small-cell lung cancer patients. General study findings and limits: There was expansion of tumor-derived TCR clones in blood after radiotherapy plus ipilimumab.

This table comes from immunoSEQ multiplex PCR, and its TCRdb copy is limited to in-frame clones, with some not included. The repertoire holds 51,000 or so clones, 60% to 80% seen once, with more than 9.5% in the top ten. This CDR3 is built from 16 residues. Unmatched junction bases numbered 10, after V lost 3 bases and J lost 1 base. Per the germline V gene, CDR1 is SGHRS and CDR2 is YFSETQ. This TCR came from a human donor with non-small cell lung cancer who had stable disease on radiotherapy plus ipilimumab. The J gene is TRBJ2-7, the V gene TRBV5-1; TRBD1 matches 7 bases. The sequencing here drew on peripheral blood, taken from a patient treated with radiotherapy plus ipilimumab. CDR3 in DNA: TGCGCCAGCAGCTCTCGCCGGGACAGAGGTTCCTACGAGCAGTACTTC. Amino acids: CASSSRRDRGSYEQYF.